This is a list of T cell receptor beta chains from one sample in a study of T cell responses to AZD1222 COVID-19 vaccine. Profiling relied on immunoSEQ multiplex PCR, and the TCRdb table lists in-frame clones only, not all of them. The data contain roughly 100,000 clones, roughly 91% of them singletons. The specimen comprised peripheral blood, sampled 28 days after the second AZD1222 dose. All receptors come from an adult who received the AZD1222 COVID-19 vaccine. CDR3s include the opening cysteine and the closing phenylalanine or tryptophan. The D gene is left open where the match is weak. The size entry is marked missing in some rows and otherwise reads once, few, many or a size class.

d_gene,abundance,v_gene,j_gene,CDR3nt,CDR3aa
TRBD1,-,TRBV5-8,TRBJ2-5,TGTGCCAGCAGCGCCTGGACAGGGGAGGTTGAGACCCAGTACTTC,CASSAWTGEVETQYF
-,-,TRBV14,TRBJ1-2,TGTGCCAGCAGCCATGGAGGGGCAAACTATGGCTACACCTTC,CASSHGGANYGYTF
-,-,TRBV6-2/TRBV6-3,TRBJ2-2,TGTGCCAGCAGTCCGGGCAGCCTCGCGAACACCGGGGAGCTGTTTTTT,CASSPGSLANTGELFF
-,once,TRBV25-1,TRBJ1-6,TGTGCCAGCAGTGGGGAAAATAATTCACCCCTCCACTTT,CASSGENNSPLHF
-,-,TRBV18,TRBJ1-1,TGTGCCAGCTCACCGAAGACAGGCTTCGTGGGCACTGAAGCTTTCTTT,CASSPKTGFVGTEAFF
-,-,TRBV14,TRBJ2-7,TGTGCCAGCAGCCAAGGGACTGCAACCGAGCAGTACTTC,CASSQGTATEQYF
TRBD1,once,TRBV12-3/TRBV12-4,TRBJ1-6,TGTGCCAGCGGACAGGGCCATAATTCACCCCTCCACTTT,CASGQGHNSPLHF
-,-,TRBV7-9,TRBJ2-6,TGTGCCAGCAGCCCATACTGGTTCTCTGGGGCCAACGTCCTGACTTTC,CASSPYWFSGANVLTF
-,once,TRBV4-1,TRBJ1-2,TGCGCCAGCAGCCAAGATCCCTTTGGGGGTAACGGCTACACCTTC,CASSQDPFGGNGYTF
-,-,TRBV29-1,TRBJ1-1,TGCAGCGTGGGGGACGCTGAAGCTTTCTTT,CSVGDAEAFF
-,-,TRBV24-1,TRBJ1-5,TGTGCCACCAGTGCCGACGGACTTAGCAATCAGCCCCAGCATTTT,CATSADGLSNQPQHF
TRBD1,-,TRBV2,TRBJ1-6,TGTGCCAGCACCACGGACAGGGGAGGGGATTCACCCCTCCACTTT,CASTTDRGGDSPLHF
-,-,TRBV11-2,TRBJ2-1,TGTGCCAGCAGCTTAGGAGGGTTGGGTGAGCAGTTCTTC,CASSLGGLGEQFF
-,-,TRBV4-2,TRBJ2-5,TGTGCCAGCAGCTCGAACAGGGAGACCCAGTACTTC,CASSSNRETQYF
-,-,TRBV27,TRBJ1-1,TGTGCCAGCAGTCCAACGCGGGCCGCCGAAGCTTTCTTT,CASSPTRAAEAFF
-,-,TRBV16,TRBJ2-2,TGTGCCAGCAGCCAACCAGGCGGGGAGCTGTTTTTT,CASSQPGGELFF
-,-,TRBV6-5,TRBJ2-1,TGTGCCAGCAGCCCCCTTGGGGCCAATGAGCAGTTCTTC,CASSPLGANEQFF
TRBD2,-,TRBV7-3,TRBJ2-1,TGTGCCAGCAGGGCCGGGACTACCACCTACAATGAGCAGTTCTTC,CASRAGTTTYNEQFF
-,-,TRBV12-2,TRBJ1-2,TGTGCAAGTCGCGAACGCCGGGCCTCGGGTGTCTATGGCTACACCTTC,CASRERRASGVYGYTF
-,-,TRBV7-9,TRBJ1-2,TGTGCCGTCCGGACCGCGCAGCTTTGGGTCAGAGAGGGTAACTATGGCTACACCTTC,CAVRTAQLWVREGNYGYTF
-,-,TRBV10-3,TRBJ1-6,TGTGCCATCAGTGAGAGAGCCCAACACTATAATTCACCCCTCCACTTT,CAISERAQHYNSPLHF
-,few,TRBV9,TRBJ1-2,TGTGCCAGCAGCGCAAATACAGGGATGGGTGGCTACACCTTC,CASSANTGMGGYTF
-,-,TRBV18,TRBJ1-1,TGTGCCAGCTCACCAAGGTCGGAGAACACTGAAGCTTTCTTT,CASSPRSENTEAFF
-,-,TRBV2,TRBJ1-4,TGTGCCAGCAGTGGAACGAAGGGAAAACTGTTTTTT,CASSGTKGKLFF